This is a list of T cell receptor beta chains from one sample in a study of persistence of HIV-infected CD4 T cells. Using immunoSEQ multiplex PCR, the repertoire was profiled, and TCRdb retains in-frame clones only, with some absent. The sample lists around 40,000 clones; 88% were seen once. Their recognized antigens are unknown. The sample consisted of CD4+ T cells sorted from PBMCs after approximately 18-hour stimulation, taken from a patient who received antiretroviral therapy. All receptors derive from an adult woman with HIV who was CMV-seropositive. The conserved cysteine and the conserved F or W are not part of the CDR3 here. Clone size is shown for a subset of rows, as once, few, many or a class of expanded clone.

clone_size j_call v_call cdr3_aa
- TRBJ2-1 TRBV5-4 ASSLVGRGYNEQF
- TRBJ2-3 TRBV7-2 ASSLVGDNTDTQY
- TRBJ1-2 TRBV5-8 ASSLGRVRGRINGYT
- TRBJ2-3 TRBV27 ASRDGLAGDTQY
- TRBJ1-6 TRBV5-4 ASSSPGPNNSPLH
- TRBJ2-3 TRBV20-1 SARKDTQY
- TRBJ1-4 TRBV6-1 ASSEVRGLNEKLF
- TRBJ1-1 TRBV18 ASSPTQNTEAF
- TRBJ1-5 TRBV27 ASSPRPSNQPQH
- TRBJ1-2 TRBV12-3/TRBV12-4 ASSLQGAGYT
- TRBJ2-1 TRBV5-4 ASSLPLAGGYNEQF
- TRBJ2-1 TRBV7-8 ASSSLVNEQF
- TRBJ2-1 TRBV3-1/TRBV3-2 ASRRTGGWEQF
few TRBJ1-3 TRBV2 ASIGRSSGNTIY
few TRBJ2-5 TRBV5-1 ASSLEETQY
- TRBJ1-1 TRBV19 ASSIWGLDTEAF
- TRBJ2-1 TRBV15 ATRGGGLYNEQF
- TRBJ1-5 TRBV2 ASSPGTPPQH
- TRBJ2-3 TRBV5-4 ASSVDRVSTDTQY
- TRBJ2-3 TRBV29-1 SVRTGGADTQY
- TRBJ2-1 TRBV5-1 ASSWSRDLEQF
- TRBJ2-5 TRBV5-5 ASSPQGGFSAQETQY
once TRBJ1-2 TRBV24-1 ATSDPTPGPNYGYT
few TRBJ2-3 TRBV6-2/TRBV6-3 ASSPLDVGGETDTQY
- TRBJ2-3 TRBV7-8 ASSFPLAGGSPDTQY
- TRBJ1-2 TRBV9 ASSLAGGDYGYT
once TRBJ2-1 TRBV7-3 ASRLAGGTDEQF
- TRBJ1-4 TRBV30 AWSVWTVHSWVGEKLF
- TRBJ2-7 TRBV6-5 ATCPGLVTEQY
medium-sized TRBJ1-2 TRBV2 ASSVGTAYGYT
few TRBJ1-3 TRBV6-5 ASTRRQTNGNTIY
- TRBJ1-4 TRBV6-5 ASSRVSTNEKLF
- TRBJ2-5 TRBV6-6 ASSYGGQASGPQY
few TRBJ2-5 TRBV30 AWSQGTSGGEETQY
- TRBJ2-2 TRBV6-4 ASSARGDNTGELF
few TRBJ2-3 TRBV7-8 ASSLLAGGAGTDTQY
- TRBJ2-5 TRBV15 ATSRDSAETQY
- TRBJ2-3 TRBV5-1 ASSSGSGGSTDTQY
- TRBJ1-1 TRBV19 ASSIKGQSGGSITF
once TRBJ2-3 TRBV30 AWSVGLLAGYTDTQY
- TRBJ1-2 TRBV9 ASSAGPRGANYGYT
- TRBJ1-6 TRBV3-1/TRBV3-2 ASSQVFSSYNSPLH